The sequence of this T cell receptor (beta chain) was determined in a study of cytomegalovirus exposure and HLA in healthy donors. It was with 60 Vbeta and 13 Jbeta primers that the PCR ran. Sequencing was performed with immunoSEQ multiplex PCR; in TCRdb, only in-frame clones are kept and a portion is missing. This table has about 160,000 clones, roughly 80% appearing once. What was sequenced was PBMCs. The TCR comes from a female donor in good health and CMV-seronegative.

In DNA, the CDR3 is TGTGCCAGCTCCCCCAGGGAGGGTAACGAGCAGTACTTC. It translates to CASSPREGNEQYF. The rearrangement links TRBV18 to TRBJ2-7, with 7 bases lining up with TRBD2. With V trimmed by 6 bases and J by 5 bases, 7 bases remained unmatched. The CDR3 runs 13 residues. CDR1 is KGHSH, CDR2 LQKENI, per germline.